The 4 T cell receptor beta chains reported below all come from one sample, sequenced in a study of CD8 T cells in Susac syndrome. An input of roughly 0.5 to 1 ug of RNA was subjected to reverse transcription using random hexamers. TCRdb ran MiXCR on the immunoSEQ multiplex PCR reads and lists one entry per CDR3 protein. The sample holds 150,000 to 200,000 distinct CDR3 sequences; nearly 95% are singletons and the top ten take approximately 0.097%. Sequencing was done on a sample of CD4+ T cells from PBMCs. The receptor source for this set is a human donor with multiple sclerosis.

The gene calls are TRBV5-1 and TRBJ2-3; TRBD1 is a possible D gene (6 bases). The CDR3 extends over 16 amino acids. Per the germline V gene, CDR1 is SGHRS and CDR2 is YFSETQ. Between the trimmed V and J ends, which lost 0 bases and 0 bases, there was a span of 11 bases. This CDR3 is CASSLGSGDSTDTQYF. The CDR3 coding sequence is TGCGCCAGCAGCTTGGGGTCAGGGGACAGCACAGATACGCAGTATTTT. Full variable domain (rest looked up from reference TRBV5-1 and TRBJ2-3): KAGVTQTPRYLIKTRGQQVTLSCSPISGHRSVSWYQQTPGQGLQFLFEYFSETQRNKGNFPGRFSGRQFSNSRSEMNVSTLELGDSALYLCASSLGSGDSTDTQYFGPGTRLTVL.

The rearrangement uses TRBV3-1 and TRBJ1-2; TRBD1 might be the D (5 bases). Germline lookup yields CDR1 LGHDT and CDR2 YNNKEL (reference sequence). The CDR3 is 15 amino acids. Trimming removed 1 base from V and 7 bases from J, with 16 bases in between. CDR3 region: CASSQVGRGRGGYTF. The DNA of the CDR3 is TGTGCCAGCAGCCAAGTCGGTAGGGGTAGGGGTGGCTACACCTTC.

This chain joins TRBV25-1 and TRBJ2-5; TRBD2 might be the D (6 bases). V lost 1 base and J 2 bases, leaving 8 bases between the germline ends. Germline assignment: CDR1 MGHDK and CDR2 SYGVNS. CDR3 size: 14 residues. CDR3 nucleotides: TGTGCCAGCAGTGAATTTGCGGGGCAAGAGACCCAGTACTTC. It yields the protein CASSEFAGQETQYF.

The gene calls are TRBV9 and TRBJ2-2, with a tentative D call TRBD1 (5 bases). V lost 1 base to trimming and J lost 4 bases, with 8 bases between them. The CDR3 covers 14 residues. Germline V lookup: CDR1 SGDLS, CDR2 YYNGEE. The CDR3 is CASSVRGGTGELFF. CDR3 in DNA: TGTGCCAGCAGCGTAAGGGGCGGCACCGGGGAGCTGTTTTTT.